This TCR beta chain stems from a study of blood T cell repertoires in COVID-19. V lost 4 bases to trimming and J lost 4 bases; unmatched junction nucleotides: 5. In germline, CDR1 is SGHVS, CDR2 FNYEAQ. The CDR3 covers 16 residues. Authors' methods: Reference gene primer amplification yielded estimated nucleated cell counts. Data came from immunoSEQ multiplex PCR; TCRdb stores just in-frame clones and leaves some out. V and J calls and clone size come straight from that table; D and trimming were deduced from the DNA. The table shows under 250,000 clones, with 80% to 90% occurring only once. The rearrangement links TRBV7-6 to TRBJ2-1; 12 bases map to TRBD2. The TCR was taken from a human donor in a cohort sampled during active COVID-19. What was sequenced was peripheral blood. The CDR3 protein is CASSSSTSGSYNEQFF. DNA of the CDR3: TGTGCCAGCAGCTCTTCGACTAGCGGGAGTTACAATGAGCAGTTCTTC. Combining the CDR3 with reference TRBV7-6 and TRBJ2-1 gives the whole variable domain GAGVSQSPRYKVTKRGQDVALRCDPISGHVSLYWYRQALGQGPEFLTYFNYEAQQDKSGLPNDRFSAERPEGSISTLTIQRTEQRDSAMYRCASSSSTSGSYNEQFFGPGTRLTVL.